The 25 T cell receptor beta chains below all came from one sample that was sequenced in a study of blood T cell repertoires in COVID-19. The assay was immunoSEQ multiplex PCR, and TCRdb's table has in-frame clones only and misses some. The sample has 250,000 to 350,000 clones; almost 90% are singletons. The sample taken for sequencing was peripheral blood. The receptors were sampled from a woman in her 30s with COVID-19, enrolled during active disease.

The chain is built from TRBV27 and TRBJ2-1, with 7 positions matching TRBD2. J lost 6 bases, V lost 4 bases, and 6 bases had no gene match. The CDR3 runs to 14 residues. Germline V gene lookup returns CDR1 MNHEY and CDR2 SMNVEV (reference sequence). CDR3 sequence (DNA): TGTGCCAGCAGTTCGGGACTAACGGTCAATGAGCAGTTCTTC. Protein product: CASSSGLTVNEQFF.

This chain connects TRBV19 to TRBJ1-4; 9 bases are shared with TRBD1. The CDR3 is made up of 15 amino acids. The V gene's germline CDR1 is LNHDA and CDR2 SQIVND (reference sequence). Trimming cost V 7 bases and J 11 bases; bases outside gene matches: 14. CDR3 nucleotides: TGTGCCAGTACCATCCGAATGACAGGGGGTATGAAACTGTTTTTT. Translating it yields CASTIRMTGGMKLFF.

This rearrangement joins TRBV5-1 to TRBJ1-2; TRBD1 is a possible D gene (6 bases). Germline V CDR1 and CDR2: SGHRS, YFSETQ. The CDR3 has 18 amino acids. Trimming took off 2 bases at V and 4 bases at J, with 24 bases between the two ends. The CDR3 DNA reads as TGCGCCAGCAGCTTCACGGGACAAACCGAGACGGGTGGCTATGGCTACACCTTC. Translated: CASSFTGQTETGGYGYTF.

V gene TRBV19 combines with J gene TRBJ1-6; 10 bases match TRBD1. This CDR3 region has 15 residues. Trimming removed 5 bases from V and 10 bases from J; junction bases left unmatched: 8. Per the germline V gene, CDR1 is LNHDA and CDR2 is SQIVND (reference sequence). The CDR3 region is CASSLGTGAGSPLHF. CDR3 bases: TGTGCCAGTAGTTTGGGGACAGGGGCAGGATCACCCCTCCACTTT.

V gene TRBV5-1 combines with J gene TRBJ2-5, with TRBD2 matching over 14 bases. After removal of 2 bases from V and 4 bases from J, the junction contained 7 bases not matched to a gene. The CDR3 contains 17 residues. CDR1 and CDR2 (germline): SGHRS, YFSETQ. CDR3 sequence reads: CASSLGTSGRGGETQYF. Written as DNA, the CDR3 is TGCGCCAGCAGCTTAGGGACTAGCGGGAGAGGAGGAGAGACCCAGTACTTC.

The chain joins TRBV28 to TRBJ1-5; D not resolved. Germline V gene data show CDR1 as MDHEN and CDR2 as SYDVKM. V was clipped by 5 bases and J by 3 bases, with 8 bases between them. The CDR3 spans 13 residues. The CDR3 is CASSPQANQPQHF. The CDR3 nucleotides are TGTGCCAGCAGTCCCCAGGCCAATCAGCCCCAGCATTTT.

V gene TRBV9 combines with J gene TRBJ2-3; 10 bases fit TRBD2. Germline V CDR1 and CDR2: SGDLS, YYNGEE. J gave up 6 bases and V 0 bases, and 4 bases lay outside the gene matches. The CDR3 runs to 15 residues. This CDR3 is CASSVVGAGGDTQYF. The CDR3 coding sequence is TGTGCCAGCAGCGTAGTGGGAGCGGGGGGGGATACGCAGTATTTT.

The chain joins TRBV6-1 to TRBJ2-3; the match to TRBD2 covers 13 bases. The V gene end was trimmed by 3 bases and the J gene end by 5 bases; junction bases not matched to a gene: 5. Germline assignment: CDR1 MNHNS and CDR2 SASEGT. The CDR3 contains 16 residues. For the CDR3, the DNA is TGTGCCAGCAGTGAGGCACTAGCGGGAGGGGGAGATACGCAGTATTTT. Amino acids: CASSEALAGGGDTQYF.

J is TRBJ2-7 and V is TRBV21-1; the D call TRBD1 from the table was never checked on the DNA. TRBV21-1 represents a pseudogene. The CDR3 extends over 17 amino acids. CDR3 DNA sequence: TGTGCCAGCAGCAAATACACGGGACAGGGTCTCTCCTACGAGCAGTACTTC. Translating gives CASSKYTGQGLSYEQYF.

The gene calls are TRBV28 and TRBJ1-4; D is perhaps TRBD1 (6 bases). Trimming took off 6 bases at V and 4 bases at J, with 15 bases between the two ends. CDR1 is MDHEN, CDR2 SYDVKM, per germline. The CDR3 is 15 residues long. CDR3 residues: CASRRTTGINEKLFF. DNA of the CDR3: TGTGCCAGCAGGCGGACAACAGGGATTAATGAAAAACTGTTTTTT. The full variable domain, completed using reference TRBV28 and TRBJ1-4, is DVKVTQSSRYLVKRTGEKVFLECVQDMDHENMFWYRQDPGLGLRLIYFSYDVKMKEKGDIPEGYSVSREKKERFSLILESASTNQTSMYLCASRRTTGINEKLFFGSGTQLSVL.

The chain links TRBV11-2 to TRBJ1-1; 9 nucleotides align to TRBD1. The CDR3 has 15 amino acids. Germline assignment: CDR1 SGHAT and CDR2 FQNNGV. With V trimmed by 4 bases and J by 4 bases, 7 bases remained unmatched. The CDR3 region is CASSWTGASGTEAFF. The CDR3 DNA reads as TGTGCCAGCAGCTGGACAGGGGCTAGTGGCACTGAAGCTTTCTTT.

The chain links TRBV28 to TRBJ1-1; 8 bases are a match to TRBD1. The CDR3 is 14 amino acids. The trim removed 6 bases at V and 3 bases at J, leaving 6 bases unmatched. Germline V gene sequence: CDR1 MDHEN, CDR2 SYDVKM. The CDR3 coding sequence is TGTGCCAGCAGGGAGGACAGGGCGGACACTGAAGCTTTCTTT. Translation gives CASREDRADTEAFF.

This chain links TRBV21-1 with TRBJ2-5; the D call TRBD1 from the table was never checked on the DNA. TRBV21-1 is a recognized pseudogene. CDR3 size: 13 residues. The DNA of the CDR3 is TGTGCCGGAAGGACAGACAACGTGGAGACCCAGTACTTC. Encoded protein: CAGRTDNVETQYF.

The chain couples TRBV11-3 to TRBJ2-4, with TRBD2 matching over 8 bases. V lost 0 bases, J lost 4 bases, and 5 bases stayed unmatched. The germline CDR1 and CDR2 sequences are SGHNT and YENEEA. The length of the CDR3 is 16 residues. The CDR3 sequence is CASSLDERECKNIQYF. The CDR3 coding sequence is TGTGCCAGCAGCTTAGATGAGCGGGAGTGTAAAAACATTCAGTACTTC.

V gene TRBV2 combines with J gene TRBJ1-1; 10 nucleotides match TRBD1. The CDR3 sequence is 13 residues long. V lost 6 bases to trimming and J lost 4 bases; unmatched junction nucleotides: 2. CDR1 and CDR2 from the germline V gene are SNHLY and FYNNEI. CDR3 DNA: TGTGCCAGCAGCGGACAGGGGGTCACTGAAGCTTTCTTT. It is translated as CASSGQGVTEAFF.

This rearrangement joins TRBV18 to TRBJ1-4, with 8 bases aligning to TRBD1. Trimming at V came to 3 bases and at J to 7 bases, leaving 7 bases not matched to a gene. The germline V gene encodes CDR1 KGHSH and CDR2 LQKENI. This CDR3 contains 15 residues. As DNA, the CDR3 is TGTGCCAGCTCACCTCAGGGGGCGGAAGGTGAAAAACTGTTTTTT. This sequence encodes CASSPQGAEGEKLFF.

CDR3 sequence reads: CASSFGQGNTEAFF. For the CDR3, the DNA is TGTGCCAGCAGCTTCGGACAGGGGAACACTGAAGCTTTCTTT. The V call is TRBV5-6, the J call TRBJ1-1, with TRBD1 identical over 8 bases. The CDR3 has 14 amino acids. The J segment lost 1 base and the V segment lost 2 bases, leaving 1 base of the junction unmatched. From germline, CDR1 is SGHDT and CDR2 YYEEEE.

Regarding this clone: The same CDR3 can be traced to other DNA sequences in this sample. CDR3 bases: TGTGCCAGCAGACAGGGACCCTACGAGCAGTACTTC. This gives the protein CASRQGPYEQYF. J is TRBJ2-7 and V is TRBV28; the D gene is possibly TRBD1 (6 bases). The V gene lost 6 bases and the J gene lost 2 bases, with 8 bases spanning the gap. Germline V gives CDR1 MDHEN, CDR2 SYDVKM. The CDR3 runs to 12 residues.

This clone was counted a single time. The V call is TRBV4-1, the J call TRBJ1-4; 10 nucleotides align to TRBD1. Germline V gives CDR1 MGHRA, CDR2 YSYEKL. Losses at the gene ends were 4 bases for V and 8 bases for J; bases not matched to a gene: 7. CDR3 length: 15 residues. The CDR3 loop reads CASSLPDRGKEKLFF. CDR3 nucleotides: TGCGCCAGCAGCCTCCCGGACAGGGGGAAAGAAAAACTGTTTTTT.

CDR3 sequence (DNA): TGTGCCAGCAGTCCACGGACAGGGGGCATCTACGAGCAGTACTTC. This encodes CASSPRTGGIYEQYF. The rearrangement uses TRBV6-5 and TRBJ2-7; 11 bases are a match to TRBD1. V shed 5 bases, J shed 3 bases, and the junction held 6 bases outside the gene matches. CDR1 MNHEY and CDR2 SVGAGI come from the germline V gene. This CDR3 has 15 residues.

The chain links TRBV5-1 to TRBJ1-3; D gene unclear. V shed 4 bases and J shed 0 bases, with 8 bases lying between them. Germline CDR1 and CDR2: SGHRS and YFSETQ. This CDR3 is 14 amino acids long. For the CDR3, the DNA is TGCGCCAGCAGCGAGACATACTCTGGAAACACCATATATTTT. Protein: CASSETYSGNTIYF.

The V gene is TRBV15, the J gene TRBJ2-3; TRBD1 matches at 10 bases. The CDR3 has 18 residues. Germline CDR1 is LNHNV and CDR2 is YYDKDF (reference sequence). Trimming took 0 bases from V and 4 from J; bases not matched to a gene: 10. The CDR3 loop reads CATSRDRSTGGRADTQYF. CDR3 nucleotide sequence: TGTGCCACCAGCAGAGACCGATCGACAGGGGGCAGGGCAGATACGCAGTATTTT.

The CDR3 nucleotides are TGTGCCAGCAGTGCGGGACCCCGGGGGACCCAGTACTTC. It encodes CASSAGPRGTQYF. The chain links TRBV12-3 or TRBV12-4 to TRBJ2-5, with D maybe TRBD2 (6 bases). Trimming stripped 5 bases from V and 7 bases from J, with 14 bases between. The CDR3 is made up of 13 amino acids.

The chain carries TRBV30 and TRBJ1-6; D is unresolved. V lost 0 bases, J lost 12 bases, and 15 bases lay in between. CDR1 and CDR2 from the germline V gene are GTSNPN and SVGIG (reference sequence). This CDR3 comprises 14 residues. CDR3 sequence: CAWSVRGPERPLHF. DNA of the CDR3: TGTGCCTGGAGTGTACGCGGTCCAGAGAGACCCCTCCACTTT.

The chain joins TRBV29-1 to TRBJ2-7, with a tentative D call TRBD1 (6 bases). Trimming removed 1 base at V and 7 bases at J, with 17 bases between. The V gene's germline CDR1 is SQVTM and CDR2 ANQGSEA. The CDR3 runs 14 residues. In DNA, the CDR3 is TGCAGCGTTGAAGTGGGGGCATCCTTCGGGGAGCAGTACTTC. It codes for CSVEVGASFGEQYF.